These 16 T cell receptor beta chains came from one sample sequenced in a study of technical replicates of blood from four donors. Only in-frame clones appear in the TCRdb table, and some are missing; sequencing was by immunoSEQ multiplex PCR. Among about 50,000 clones listed, about 94% were seen once. The sequenced sample was PBMCs. These receptors were collected from a human donor in good health. Some clones in this sample may be carry-over from other donors' samples.

V gene TRBV7-3 combines with J gene TRBJ2-1; 11 bases fit TRBD2. The V gene's germline CDR1 is SGHTA and CDR2 FQGTGA. With 4 bases clipped from V and 4 bases from J, the junction kept 9 bases outside the gene matches. This CDR3 is 17 amino acids long. CDR3 amino acids: CASSSAPTSGMYNEQFF. As DNA, the CDR3 is TGTGCCAGCAGCTCCGCTCCGACTAGCGGGATGTACAATGAGCAGTTCTTC.

The chain has TRBV6-1 and TRBJ2-1; 12 bases match TRBD2. The CDR3 contains 14 residues. Germline assignment: CDR1 MNHNS and CDR2 SASEGT. Losses at the gene ends were 4 bases for V and 9 bases for J; bases not matched to a gene: 4. CDR3 in DNA: TGTGCCAGCAGTGCTAGCGGGGGGGTAGGTGAGCAGTTCTTC. Translation gives CASSASGGVGEQFF.

The sample holds one count of this clone. This chain joins TRBV5-1 and TRBJ1-2; D is possibly TRBD1 (5 bases). The CDR3 contains 15 residues. In germline, CDR1 is SGHRS, CDR2 YFSETQ. Between the trimmed V and J ends, which lost 0 bases and 6 bases, there was a span of 15 bases. The CDR3 protein is CASSLASRQGDGYTF. The CDR3 region has the DNA TGCGCCAGCAGCTTGGCCAGCAGGCAGGGCGATGGCTACACCTTC. The full variable domain, its missing parts supplied by reference TRBV5-1 and TRBJ1-2, is KAGVTQTPRYLIKTRGQQVTLSCSPISGHRSVSWYQQTPGQGLQFLFEYFSETQRNKGNFPGRFSGRQFSNSRSEMNVSTLELGDSALYLCASSLASRQGDGYTFGSGTRLTVV.

The rearrangement links TRBV6-6 to TRBJ1-2, with a tentative D call TRBD1 (6 bases). Germline V lookup: CDR1 MNHNY, CDR2 SVGAGI (reference sequence). Trimming cost V 2 bases and J 3 bases, with 7 bases left between them. The CDR3 has 13 amino acids. CDR3 in DNA: TGTGCCAGCAGTTACGGACAGCACTATGGCTACACCTTC. Translated: CASSYGQHYGYTF.

V gene TRBV7-9 combines with J gene TRBJ1-2; 8 positions match TRBD1. The CDR3 is 14 amino acids. V dropped 5 bases and J dropped 8; count of bases not matched to a gene: 10. Germline V gene data show CDR1 as SEHNR and CDR2 as FQNEAQ (reference sequence). This CDR3 is CASSPTTGEEGYTF. In DNA form, the CDR3 reads TGTGCCAGCAGCCCAACGACAGGGGAGGAGGGCTACACCTTC. The whole variable domain, remainder taken from reference TRBV7-9 and TRBJ1-2, is DTGVSQNPRHKITKRGQNVTFRCDPISEHNRLYWYRQTLGQGPEFLTYFQNEAQLEKSRLLSDRFSAERPKGSFSTLEIQRTEQGDSAMYLCASSPTTGEEGYTFGSGTRLTVV.

V gene TRBV6-5 combines with J gene TRBJ1-4; D is possibly TRBD1 (6 bases). This CDR3 contains 15 residues. CDR1 and CDR2 (germline): MNHEY, SVGAGI. Trimming removed 2 bases from V and 8 bases from J, with 15 bases in between. CDR3 bases: TGTGCCAGCAGTTACACGGTCAGGGGATCGGAAAAACTGTTTTTT. Translation gives CASSYTVRGSEKLFF.

The chain employs TRBV7-6 and TRBJ1-1; possible D gene TRBD1, 5 bases. The CDR3 has 14 amino acids. V was trimmed by 4 bases and J by 5 bases, leaving 14 bases between them. CDR1 and CDR2 from the germline V gene are SGHVS and FNYEAQ. CDR3 nucleotide sequence: TGTGCCAGCAGCTCAGGGCGTGGGCGGACTGAAGCTTTCTTT. Translated, it gives CASSSGRGRTEAFF. Looking up the rest from reference TRBV7-6 and TRBJ1-1 gives the full variable domain: GAGVSQSPRYKVTKRGQDVALRCDPISGHVSLYWYRQALGQGPEFLTYFNYEAQQDKSGLPNDRFSAERPEGSISTLTIQRTEQRDSAMYRCASSSGRGRTEAFFGQGTRLTVV.

This clone was seen just once. The chain's CDR3 is CASSLAETSGRAWDEQFF. The CDR3 DNA is TGTGCCAGCAGCTTAGCGGAGACTAGCGGGAGGGCTTGGGATGAGCAGTTCTTC. This chain links TRBV7-9 with TRBJ2-1; 14 nucleotides line up with TRBD2. V was clipped by 0 bases and J by 8 bases; unmatched bases: 9. Germline V lookup: CDR1 SEHNR, CDR2 FQNEAQ (reference sequence). The CDR3 has 18 residues.

This clone was picked up one time. The genes are TRBV25-1 and TRBJ1-6; 9 nucleotides align to TRBD1. Unmatched junction bases numbered 1, after V lost 6 bases and J lost 4 bases. The length of the CDR3 is 14 residues. Germline loops: CDR1 MGHDK, CDR2 SYGVNS. CDR3 protein: CASRGTGYNSPLHF. DNA of the CDR3: TGTGCCAGCAGGGGGACAGGGTATAATTCACCCCTCCACTTT.

CDR3 sequence: CASSSGTGRYNEQFF. CDR3 DNA: TGTGCCAGCAGCTCAGGGACAGGCCGATACAATGAGCAGTTCTTC. This chain links TRBV5-4 with TRBJ2-1; TRBD1 matches 8 bases. The CDR3 sequence is 15 residues long. Germline lookup yields CDR1 SGHNT and CDR2 YYREEE (reference sequence). V was pared by 3 bases and J by 4 bases, with 6 bases of the junction left unmatched.

This chain joins TRBV2 and TRBJ2-7, with 15 bases that match TRBD2. V was pared by 5 bases and J by 3 bases, with 8 bases of the junction left unmatched. Germline V CDR1 and CDR2: SNHLY, FYNNEI. There are 17 residues in the CDR3. Here the CDR3 DNA reads TGTGCCAGCAGTAGGACTAGCGGGAGGGTGGGGGACTACGAGCAGTACTTC. Its protein is CASSRTSGRVGDYEQYF.

The chain recombines TRBV30 with TRBJ2-3, with D possibly TRBD2 on 6 matching bases. Germline V lookup: CDR1 GTSNPN, CDR2 SVGIG (reference sequence). The V and J ends lost 1 base and 2 bases respectively, with 10 bases between them. CDR3 length: 14 amino acids. The CDR3 loop is CAWSGGVDTDTQYF. CDR3 in DNA: TGTGCCTGGAGTGGGGGGGTGGACACAGATACGCAGTATTTT. The full variable domain, rest sourced from reference TRBV30 and TRBJ2-3, is SQTIHQWPATLVQPVGSPLSLECTVEGTSNPNLYWYRQAAGRGLQLLFYSVGIGQISSEVPQNLSASRPQDRQFILSSKKLLLSDSGFYLCAWSGGVDTDTQYFGPGTRLTVL.

The V gene is TRBV2, the J gene TRBJ2-2; the D gene is possibly TRBD2 (5 bases). The germline V and J ends were trimmed by 6 bases and 5 bases, with 13 bases remaining between them. Germline CDR1 reads SNHLY; CDR2 reads FYNNEI. The CDR3 covers 14 residues. The CDR3 DNA is TGTGCCAGCAGCGCTGGAGGAGTGACCGGGGAGCTGTTTTTT. It is translated as CASSAGGVTGELFF.

The genes are TRBV6-5 and TRBJ1-1; weak D call: TRBD1 (5 bases). Germline assignment: CDR1 MNHEY and CDR2 SVGAGI. Between the trimmed V and J ends, which lost 4 bases and 3 bases, there was a span of 9 bases. The CDR3 extends over 13 amino acids. The CDR3 DNA follows: TGTGCCAGCAGTTTTTCCAGGGACACTGAAGCTTTCTTT. This gives the protein CASSFSRDTEAFF.

The chain couples TRBV5-6 to TRBJ2-1; TRBD2 is a possible D gene (5 bases). The germline V gene has CDR1 SGHDT and CDR2 YYEEEE. V was clipped by 3 bases and J by 12 bases, with 22 bases between them. The CDR3 sequence is 15 residues long. The CDR3 DNA reads as TGTGCCAGCAGCTCTGGGAGAAGTAGTGGTTGGGCGCAGTTCTTC. Protein: CASSSGRSSGWAQFF.

The J gene is TRBJ1-5, the V gene TRBV27, with D perhaps TRBD1 (5 bases). V was cut by 1 base and J by 5 bases, with 6 bases left in between. Germline V gene lookup returns CDR1 MNHEY and CDR2 SMNVEV (reference sequence). The CDR3 covers 13 residues. This chain's CDR3 is CASSLLGDQPQHF. The CDR3 DNA sequence: TGTGCCAGCAGTTTATTAGGGGATCAGCCCCAGCATTTT.